Only a few counts were recorded for the clone carrying this TCR beta chain. The protocol was immunoSEQ multiplex PCR, while the TCRdb copy is restricted to in-frame clones and leaves out a portion. This sample has around 290,000 clones, with around 90% found just once. The data derive from a study of blood T cell repertoires in COVID-19. Study overall: PBMCs, B-cell-depleted T cells, or T cells were the source of the cDNA or gDNA that made up the material.

V lost 7 bases and J lost 2, with 11 bases in between. The CDR3 runs to 13 residues. The material sequenced was PBMCs or T cells enriched from blood (not recorded which). This rearrangement joins TRBV12-3 or TRBV12-4 to TRBJ1-2; no reliable D call. This clonotype was obtained from a woman in her thirties who had recovered from COVID-19. In DNA, the CDR3 is TGTGCCAGCACTATTAAAAAGAACTATGGCTACACCTTC. Protein product: CASTIKKNYGYTF.